This T cell receptor (beta chain) was profiled in a study of cytomegalovirus exposure and HLA in healthy donors (dated 2017 in TCRdb). With respect to the entire study: An earlier analysis of about 530 of the donors reported under 300 Gb of sequence data and 117 million unique TCR beta sequences obtained from some 200 million T cells. Donor age, sex, ethnicity and CMV serostatus were compiled together with the repertoire data. Rather than drawing on any new phenotypic data, the later analysis identified candidate immune exposures from TCR beta sequences and the way those sequences occurred across donors. Genome-wide SNP genotypes for about 65% of the roughly 670 donors were used in a later genetic analysis, which treated that subset as a discovery cohort. Both class I and class II loci were covered by HLA typing, at four-digit resolution. To predict cytomegalovirus infection status, the study combined high-throughput TCR immunosequencing, statistical association of individual TCRs with disease status, and machine learning. Among the roughly 400 genotyped donors, around 81% belonged to the genetic ancestry cluster associated with self-reported Caucasian donors. A separate validation cohort of roughly 130 different subjects was used in addition to the roughly 670-subject first cohort. The study profiled the T cell repertoires of fewer than 850 subjects by immunosequencing and related them to cytomegalovirus serostatus. An early release covering 550 to 700 HLA-typed donors comprised about 320 gigabases of sequencing data and tens of millions of unique TCR sequences. Because of strong linkage in the cohort, roughly five DR-DQ haplotypes were treated as single units for association and clustering. The aim of the study was to test whether cataloging public T cell receptors could identify signatures of past pathogen exposure. Typing coverage differed by locus: A, B, C, DRB1 and DQB1 were typed in about 620-640 donors, DQA1 in 522, DPA1 in over 600, and DPB1 in around 490. Every discovery cohort repertoire had been produced on one sequencing platform. In a later analysis, previously published TCR beta repertoires from about 640 donors were re-analyzed and high-resolution HLA genotyping was added so that TCR occurrence patterns could be studied. Among 398 genotyped donors of the cohort, an average of 235,054 unique TCR beta nucleotide sequences were sequenced per donor, around 18% of them non-productive. In an earlier analysis of 587 of the donors, high-throughput TCR beta sequencing was used to judge whether each TCR beta V gene segment behaved as functional or pseudogenic.

The germline V end is reduced by 5 bases and the J end by 9 bases; junction bases left unmatched: 8. The germline V gene yields MDHEN for CDR1 and SYDVKM for CDR2. Taken from cysteine to phenylalanine, the CDR3 has 15 residues. Only the CDR3 DNA is retained, 45 bases long and in frame from the first base. The library was built by means of the immunoSEQ multiplex PCR assay. For the multiplex PCR, a mixture combining 60 forward primers for TCR Vbeta segments and 13 reverse primers for TCR Jbeta segments was used. A multiplex PCR assay on genomic DNA amplified the CDR3 region of rearranged TCR beta genes. On the Illumina HiSeq System, the amplified TCR beta libraries were sequenced as 87-base-pair reads. Turning to the authors' computational methods: In a later analysis, tens of millions of unique TCR beta chains were counted across the roughly 610 repertoires, and approximately 11 million of these chains were shared by at least two donors. Raw reads were error-corrected and collapsed into unique sequences with a nearest-neighbor algorithm that merged closely related sequences to remove PCR and sequencing errors. To assign V, D and J gene segments, CDR3 sequences were aligned to IMGT reference sequences. Each retained sequence needed at least a six-nucleotide match to both a V gene segment and a J gene segment. A rearrangement was called productive if the CDR3 had no stop codons and remained in frame with V and J, and every other rearrangement was called non-productive. CDR3 was defined according to IMGT convention as the region running from the second conserved V-encoded cysteine to the conserved J-encoded phenylalanine. The earlier analysis of 587 of the donors excluded any sequence lacking an unambiguous match to a single V gene segment. An earlier analysis of several hundred of the donors called V segments functional above 56.7% productive rearrangements and segregating when the between-donor standard deviation exceeded 5%. A statistical classification framework was built to diagnose cytomegalovirus status from the catalog of TCR beta chain sequences. A later analysis assigned V and J genes by comparing TCR nucleotide sequences with IMGT/GENE-DB human TR gene sequences. In a later analysis, CDR3 sequences and most-parsimonious VDJ recombination scenarios were assigned using the TCRdist pipeline. In a later analysis, each TCR beta chain was defined by its CDR3 amino acid sequence together with its V-gene family, and reads lacking a unique V-gene family were excluded. To address suspected cross-contamination and a sequencing artifact, a later analysis removed approximately 600 highly shared, low-generation-probability nucleotide sequences. A later analysis calculated a clonal expansion index for each public chain from normalized within-repertoire ranks of inferred template counts. In a later analysis, generation probabilities were computed with a VDJ recombination model fitted to out-of-frame rearrangements, and the resulting probabilities were checked against IGoR. A later analysis scored TCR-TCR, TCR-HLA and TCR-CMV co-occurrence with hypergeometric tests, applying a repertoire-size bias correction to TCR pairs. A later analysis estimated false discovery rates by permuting HLA or CMV assignments 20 times. A later analysis grouped co-occurring TCRs with DBSCAN, adding TCRdist sequence similarity when clustering within HLA-allele-positive subsets. Co-occurrence clustering excluded repertoires with fewer than 30,000 or more than 120,000 public chains, plus five with anomalous nucleotide sharing. TCRdb stores this immuneACCESS table with in-frame sequences only. Part of the clones is absent; in the studies checked, under half of the shortfall reflects unresolved V genes, and no reason is known for the rest. The V and J calls and the clone size are those of that table, but D and trimming were determined from the DNA. The sample table contains about 130,000 clones; only one count was recorded for under 90% of them. Together, the top ten hold roughly 3.5% of the sample.

General study outcomes and caveats: At a false discovery rate of 0.05, a later analysis linked under 20,000 TCR beta sequences to specific HLA alleles. For the cohort, immune exposure information was limited to CMV serostatus. In a later analysis, HLA-associated TCR beta chains were found to be more clonally expanded and to have lower generation probabilities than equally common non-associated chains. Cytomegalovirus status was reported to be diagnosed by the classifier with high specificity and sensitivity in both the original and validation cohorts. When HLA alleles, especially DR and DQ, strongly co-occurred, TCR associations were difficult to assign to individual alleles. In a later analysis, several top co-occurrence clusters were reported to appear linked to parvovirus B19, influenza, CMV and Epstein-Barr virus. A cluster of highly shared sequence variants was judged likely to represent a technical artifact of the sequencing pipeline. A further reported finding was that TCR beta sequences accurately predicted the HLA-A and HLA-B alleles for most subjects in the first cohort. An association between a missense DCLRE1C variant and V-gene and J-gene trimming of TCR beta chains was found in a later genetic analysis and replicated in an independent cohort. The study gave a list of roughly 150 TCR beta chains associated with cytomegalovirus. In an earlier analysis of over 550 of the donors, most TCR beta V segments were observed in productive rearrangements about 87% or about 30% of the time, broadly matching IMGT annotations. Sequencing depth was assumed to be roughly uniform across donors in the presence/absence analyses, though that assumption may not hold. Compared with the roughly 600-donor mean, donors in an Asian-associated ancestry cluster had fewer N-insertions in productive TCRs, according to a later genetic analysis. According to a later analysis, most CMV-associated TCR beta chains appeared to be HLA-restricted, and the HLA associations seemed to be driven largely by CMV exposure. In vitro tests confirmed that a few of the cytomegalovirus-associated TCR beta chains recognize cytomegalovirus antigens. The 87-base-pair reads could not distinguish some IMGT-functional V segments, including TRBV6-2 and TRBV6-3, so those segments were excluded. Because counts were too low, roughly 18 rarely observed V segments, including chromosome 9 orphons, were left out of the earlier analysis of 500 to 650 of the donors. While some public TCRs were present in many individuals, most TCR sequences turned up only very rarely across donors. According to a later analysis, TCR association rates differed among HLA loci, with DRB1 alleles showing the most associated TCRs and HLA-C alleles showing the fewest. Correlated functional status among segregating V segments might reflect linkage disequilibrium, but an unknown experimental factor could not be ruled out. HLA typing was unavailable for some donors at each locus, so association tests used only the typed subset. The cohort was sequenced for TCR beta chains only, and without alpha or paired-chain data the features that could be detected were limited. The authors suggested that the approach could potentially be generalized to other disease states and immunological phenotypes.

In total, 600 or so healthy bone marrow donors made up the cohort. All cohort members were sampled while nominally healthy, although unrecorded immune exposures were likely present. The donor was CMV seropositive and was included in the group of 300 or so seropositive cohort members. Every donor gave a peripheral blood sample, and the peripheral blood mononuclear cells from that sample were used for TCR beta sequencing. The Qiagen DNeasy Blood Extraction Kit was used to extract genomic DNA from the blood cell samples. To note about this clone: Its antigen is currently not known. No base-level quality is on record; no much larger clone is a single base apart.

Sequenced: PBMCs. The sequence is built from TRBV28 and TRBJ2-2, and TRBD1 aligns with 11 junction nucleotides. This TCR came from a woman aged 40 to 50 in good health and CMV-seropositive. The sequence in DNA is TGTGCCAGCAGTCCTCAGGGACAGGGGGATAGGGAGCTGTTTTTT. Its protein is CASSPQGQGDRELFF.